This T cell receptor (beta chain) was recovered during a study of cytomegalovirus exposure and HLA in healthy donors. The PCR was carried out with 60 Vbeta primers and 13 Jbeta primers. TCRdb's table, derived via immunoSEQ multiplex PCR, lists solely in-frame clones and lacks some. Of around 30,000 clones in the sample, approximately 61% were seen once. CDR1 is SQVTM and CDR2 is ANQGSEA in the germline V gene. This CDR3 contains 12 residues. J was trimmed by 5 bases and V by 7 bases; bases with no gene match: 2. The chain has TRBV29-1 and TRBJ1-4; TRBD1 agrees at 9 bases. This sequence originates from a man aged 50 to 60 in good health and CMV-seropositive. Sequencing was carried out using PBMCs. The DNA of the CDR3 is TGCAGCGCCGGGACAGGGAATGAAAAACTGTTTTTT. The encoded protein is CSAGTGNEKLFF.